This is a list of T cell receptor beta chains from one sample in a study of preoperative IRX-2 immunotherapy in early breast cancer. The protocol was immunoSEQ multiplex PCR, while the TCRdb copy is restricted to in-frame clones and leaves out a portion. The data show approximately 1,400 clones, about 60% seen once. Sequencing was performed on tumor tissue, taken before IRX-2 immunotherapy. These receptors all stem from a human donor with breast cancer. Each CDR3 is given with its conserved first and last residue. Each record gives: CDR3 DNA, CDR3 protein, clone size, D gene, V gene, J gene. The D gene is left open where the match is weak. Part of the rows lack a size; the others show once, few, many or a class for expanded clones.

TGTGCCAGCAGGGAGGGACAGAGCTATGGCTACACCTTC	CASREGQSYGYTF	.	TRBD1	TRBV6-8	TRBJ1-2
TGTGCCAGTACCGAAGGGACAGGAGCTTACGAGCAGTACTTC	CASTEGTGAYEQYF	.	TRBD1	TRBV19	TRBJ2-7
TGTGCCAGCACCACGGTGGGTTTGCGCACAGATACGCAGTATTTT	CASTTVGLRTDTQYF	few	.	TRBV28	TRBJ2-3
TGTGCCAGTAGTTCCATCTCAGATACGCAGTATTTT	CASSSISDTQYF	.	.	TRBV19	TRBJ2-3
TGTGCCAGCAGCTTCGGACGACAGGACATGAACACTGAAGCTTTCTTT	CASSFGRQDMNTEAFF	.	.	TRBV7-5	TRBJ1-1
TGTGCCAGCAGCCCGGACAGGGCAGGGTCACCCCTCCACTTT	CASSPDRAGSPLHF	.	TRBD1	TRBV6-8	TRBJ1-6
TGTGCCAGCAGTTACTCGGACGGCAATGAGCAGTTCTTC	CASSYSDGNEQFF	.	.	TRBV6-8	TRBJ2-1
TGTGCCAGCTCACCAATTGCCGCTAGCGGGACCAATGAGCAGTTCTTC	CASSPIAASGTNEQFF	few	TRBD2	TRBV18	TRBJ2-1
TGTGCCAGCAGTTTAGGGGCTCCCCCGAACACCATATATTTT	CASSLGAPPNTIYF	.	.	TRBV8-2	TRBJ1-3
TGTGCCAGCTCACCACTCGGGTTAGGGACTGAAGCTTTCTTT	CASSPLGLGTEAFF	.	.	TRBV18	TRBJ1-1